This T cell receptor (beta chain) emerged from a study of blood T cell repertoires in COVID-19. The sample holds a few counts of this clone. The ends were cut back, 2 bases at V and 3 bases at J, with 11 bases in the middle. Germline V gene lookup returns CDR1 SGHTA and CDR2 FQGNSA. The CDR3 length is 15 residues. The data were produced by immunoSEQ multiplex PCR, yet TCRdb's version contains in-frame clones alone and is incomplete. Here the sample spans some 260,000 clones, approximately 86% being singletons. The sequenced material came from peripheral blood. The chain is built from TRBV7-2 and TRBJ1-3; possibly TRBD1 for D (5 bases). The clonotype originates from a woman older than 75 with active or convalescent COVID-19. CDR3 region: CASSLQGSYGNTIYF. The CDR3 nucleotides read TGTGCCAGCAGCTTACAGGGAAGCTATGGAAACACCATATATTTT.